The sequence of this TCR beta chain was determined in a study of CD8 T cells in Susac syndrome. Reverse transcription used about 0.45 to 1 ug RNA and random hexamers. TCRdb processed the immunoSEQ multiplex PCR reads anew with MiXCR; each CDR3 protein has one entry. The data hold fewer than 200,000 distinct CDR3 sequences, with about 95% observed a single time. The junction had 12 bases not matched to a gene; V was cut back by 0 bases and J by 9 bases. The CDR3 spans 16 residues. Per the germline V gene, CDR1 is SGHRS and CDR2 is YFSETQ. The chain couples TRBV5-1 to TRBJ2-1; 7 bases map to TRBD2. The material sequenced was CD4+ T cells from PBMCs. The clonotype was recovered from a human donor in good health. The CDR3 nucleotides are TGCGCCAGCAGCTTGGAACCTCGGGGGAGGGCCAGTGAGCAGTTCTTC. Translated: CASSLEPRGRASEQFF.